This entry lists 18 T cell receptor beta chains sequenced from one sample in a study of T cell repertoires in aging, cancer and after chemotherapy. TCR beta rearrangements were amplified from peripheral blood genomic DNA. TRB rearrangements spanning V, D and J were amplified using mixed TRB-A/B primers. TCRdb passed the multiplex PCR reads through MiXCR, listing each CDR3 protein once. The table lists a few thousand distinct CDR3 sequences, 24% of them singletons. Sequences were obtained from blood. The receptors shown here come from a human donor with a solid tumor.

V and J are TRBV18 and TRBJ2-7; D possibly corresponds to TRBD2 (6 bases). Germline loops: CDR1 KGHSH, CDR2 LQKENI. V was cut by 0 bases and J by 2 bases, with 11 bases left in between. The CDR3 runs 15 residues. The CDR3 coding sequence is TGTGCCAGCTCACCACCCGGGGGAGGACCCTACGAGCAGTACTTC. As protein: CASSPPGGGPYEQYF.

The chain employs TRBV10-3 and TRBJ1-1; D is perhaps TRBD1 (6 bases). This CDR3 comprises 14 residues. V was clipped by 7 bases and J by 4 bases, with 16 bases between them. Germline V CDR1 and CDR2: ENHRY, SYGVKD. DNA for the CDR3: TGTGCCATCAACAAGGGGATGGGGGCCACTGAAGCTTTCTTT. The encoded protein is CAINKGMGATEAFF.

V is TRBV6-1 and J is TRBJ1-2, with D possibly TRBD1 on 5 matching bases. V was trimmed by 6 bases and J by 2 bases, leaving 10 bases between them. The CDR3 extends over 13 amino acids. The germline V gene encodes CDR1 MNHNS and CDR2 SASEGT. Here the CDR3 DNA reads TGTGCCAGCAGCCTCAGGGCCAACTATGGCTACACCTTC. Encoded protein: CASSLRANYGYTF.

This chain's CDR3 is CASSRQSYEQYF. The CDR3 nucleotides are TGTGCCAGCAGTCGACAGTCCTACGAGCAGTACTTC. The chain links TRBV2 to TRBJ2-7, with D possibly being TRBD1 (5 bases). The CDR3 contains 12 residues. Germline assignment: CDR1 SNHLY and CDR2 FYNNEI. V was clipped by 5 bases and J by 1 base, with 6 bases between them.

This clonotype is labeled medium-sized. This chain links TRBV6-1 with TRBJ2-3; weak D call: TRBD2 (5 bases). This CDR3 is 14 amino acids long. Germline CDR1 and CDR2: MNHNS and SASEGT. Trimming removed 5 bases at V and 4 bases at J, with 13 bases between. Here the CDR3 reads CASSLQPRADTQYF. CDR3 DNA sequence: TGTGCCAGCAGTTTACAGCCGAGGGCAGATACGCAGTATTTT.

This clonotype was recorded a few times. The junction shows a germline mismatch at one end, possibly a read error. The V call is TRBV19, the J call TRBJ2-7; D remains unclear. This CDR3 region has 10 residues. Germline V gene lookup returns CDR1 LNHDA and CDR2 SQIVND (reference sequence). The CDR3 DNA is TGTGCCAGTGGCTCCCACGAGCAGTACTTC. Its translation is CASGSHEQYF.

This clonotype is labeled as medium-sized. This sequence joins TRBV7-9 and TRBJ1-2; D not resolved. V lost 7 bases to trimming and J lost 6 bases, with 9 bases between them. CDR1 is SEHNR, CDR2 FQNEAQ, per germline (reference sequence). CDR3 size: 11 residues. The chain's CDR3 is CASTSGDGYTF. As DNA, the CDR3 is TGTGCCAGCACCTCCGGGGATGGCTACACCTTC.

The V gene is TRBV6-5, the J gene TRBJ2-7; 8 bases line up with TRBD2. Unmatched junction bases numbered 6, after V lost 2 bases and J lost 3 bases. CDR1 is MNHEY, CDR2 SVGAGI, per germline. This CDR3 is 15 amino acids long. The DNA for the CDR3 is TGTGCCAGCAGTTACGGCGCTAGCGGGTACTACGAGCAGTACTTC. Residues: CASSYGASGYYEQYF.

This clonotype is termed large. The CDR3 DNA reads TGTGCCAGCAGCTTAGGGTATTCGCGGGGGGGCCGGAGAGATACGCAGTATTTT. This encodes CASSLGYSRGGRRDTQYF. The chain links TRBV7-6 to TRBJ2-3; the match to TRBD2 covers 9 bases. With 1 base clipped from V and 5 bases from J, the junction kept 13 bases outside the gene matches. This CDR3 has 18 residues. Germline lookup yields CDR1 SGHVS and CDR2 FNYEAQ. Full variable domain (remainder filled in from reference TRBV7-6 and TRBJ2-3): GAGVSQSPRYKVTKRGQDVALRCDPISGHVSLYWYRQALGQGPEFLTYFNYEAQQDKSGLPNDRFSAERPEGSISTLTIQRTEQRDSAMYRCASSLGYSRGGRRDTQYFGPGTRLTVL.

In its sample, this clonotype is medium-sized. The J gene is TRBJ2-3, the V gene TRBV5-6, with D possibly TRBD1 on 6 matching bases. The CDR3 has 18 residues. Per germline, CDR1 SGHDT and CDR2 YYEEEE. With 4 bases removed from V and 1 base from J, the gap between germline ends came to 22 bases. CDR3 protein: CASSLQRLTGKGTDTQYF. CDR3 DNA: TGTGCCAGCAGCCTACAACGTCTTACAGGGAAGGGCACAGATACGCAGTATTTT. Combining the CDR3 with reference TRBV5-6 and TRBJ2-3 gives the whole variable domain DAGVTQSPTHLIKTRGQQVTLRCSPKSGHDTVSWYQQALGQGPQFIFQYYEEEERQRGNFPDRFSGHQFPNYSSELNVNALLLGDSALYLCASSLQRLTGKGTDTQYFGPGTRLTVL.

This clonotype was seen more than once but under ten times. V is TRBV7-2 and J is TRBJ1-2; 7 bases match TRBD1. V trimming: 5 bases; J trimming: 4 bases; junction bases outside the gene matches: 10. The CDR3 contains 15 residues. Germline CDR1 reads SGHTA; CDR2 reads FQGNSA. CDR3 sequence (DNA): TGTGCCAGCAGCATCCGACAGGGCGGATCCTATGGCTACACCTTC. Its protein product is CASSIRQGGSYGYTF.

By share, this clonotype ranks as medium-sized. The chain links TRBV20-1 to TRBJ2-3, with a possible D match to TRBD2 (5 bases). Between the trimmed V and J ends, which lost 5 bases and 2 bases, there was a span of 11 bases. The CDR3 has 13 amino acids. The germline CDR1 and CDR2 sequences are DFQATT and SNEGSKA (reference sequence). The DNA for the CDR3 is TGCAGTGCTGAGGAGCGGATCACAGATACGCAGTATTTT. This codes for CSAEERITDTQYF.

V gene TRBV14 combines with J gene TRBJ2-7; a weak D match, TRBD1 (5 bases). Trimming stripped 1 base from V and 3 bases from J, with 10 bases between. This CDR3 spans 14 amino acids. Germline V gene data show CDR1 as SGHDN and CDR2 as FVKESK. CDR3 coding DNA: TGTGCCAGCAGCCAAGCCGACAGACACTACGAGCAGTACTTC. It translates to CASSQADRHYEQYF. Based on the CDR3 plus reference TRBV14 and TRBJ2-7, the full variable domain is EAGVTQFPSHSVIEKGQTVTLRCDPISGHDNLYWYRRVMGKEIKFLLHFVKESKQDESGMPNNRFLAERTGGTYSTLKVQPAELEDSGVYFCASSQADRHYEQYFGPGTRLTVT.

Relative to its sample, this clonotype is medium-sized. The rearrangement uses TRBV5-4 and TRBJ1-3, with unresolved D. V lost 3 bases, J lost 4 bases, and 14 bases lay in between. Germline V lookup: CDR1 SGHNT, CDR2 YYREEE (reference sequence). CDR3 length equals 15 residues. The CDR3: CASSSTESVGNTIYF. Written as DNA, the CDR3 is TGTGCCAGCAGCTCAACAGAAAGCGTCGGAAACACCATATATTTT.

The DNA of the CDR3 is TGCGCCAGCAGCCTTAGCTCTGGAAACACCATATATTTT. Protein product: CASSLSSGNTIYF. This sequence joins TRBV4-3 and TRBJ1-3, with unresolved D. Germline V CDR1 and CDR2: LGHNA, YSLEER. The CDR3 length is 13 residues. V was trimmed by 4 bases and J by 0 bases, leaving 4 bases between them.

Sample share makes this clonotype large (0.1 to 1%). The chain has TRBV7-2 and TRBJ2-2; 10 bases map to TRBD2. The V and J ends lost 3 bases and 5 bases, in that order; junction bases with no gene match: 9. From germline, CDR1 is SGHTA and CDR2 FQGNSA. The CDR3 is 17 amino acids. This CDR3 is CASSLGPSGGRTGELFF. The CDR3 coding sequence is TGTGCCAGCAGCTTGGGCCCTAGCGGGGGAAGGACCGGGGAGCTGTTTTTT.

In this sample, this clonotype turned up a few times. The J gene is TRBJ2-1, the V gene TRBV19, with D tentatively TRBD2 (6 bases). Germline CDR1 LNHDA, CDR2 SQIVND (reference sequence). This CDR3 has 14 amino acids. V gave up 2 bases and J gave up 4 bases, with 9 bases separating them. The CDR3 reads CASSINRGYNEQFF. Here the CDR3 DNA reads TGTGCCAGTAGTATAAATCGGGGGTACAATGAGCAGTTCTTC.

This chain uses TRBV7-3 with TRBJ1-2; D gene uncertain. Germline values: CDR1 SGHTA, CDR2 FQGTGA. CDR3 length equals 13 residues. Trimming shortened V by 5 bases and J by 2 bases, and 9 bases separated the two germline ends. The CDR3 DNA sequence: TGTGCCAGCAGCCTCGGGATAAACTATGGCTACACCTTC. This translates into CASSLGINYGYTF.